This TCR beta chain emerged from a study of cytomegalovirus exposure and HLA in healthy donors. This CDR3 region has 16 residues. The ends lost 5 bases at V and 4 bases at J; junction bases unmatched: 11. CDR1 is SEHNR and CDR2 is FQNEAQ in the germline V gene (reference sequence). Details on this clone: Its matching antigen is unknown.

The PCR ran on 60 Vbeta and 13 Jbeta primers. Profiling relied on immunoSEQ multiplex PCR, and the TCRdb table lists in-frame clones only, not all of them. Of 180,000 or so clones listed, 77% were seen once; the top ten hold 1.4%. Those who donated were healthy bone marrow donors. Whole-study results and caveats: According to the study, 160 or so TCR beta chains were cytomegalovirus-associated. There were some V segments, including TRBV6-2 and TRBV6-3, excluded as indistinguishable. Upon later analysis, TCR association rates were observed to vary by HLA locus, being highest for DRB1 and lowest for HLA-C.

The sequencing sample was made of PBMCs. The V call is TRBV7-9, the J call TRBJ2-3, with TRBD1 matching 8 bases. This clonotype originated in a man aged 18 to 30 in good health and CMV-seronegative. The CDR3 reads CASSPPRTGRSDTQYF. Written as DNA, the CDR3 is TGTGCCAGCAGCCCCCCGCGGACAGGGCGTTCAGATACGCAGTATTTT.